This T cell receptor (beta chain) is drawn from a study of T cell responses to AZD1222 COVID-19 vaccine. As for the study in general: Second doses at about 4 or about 12 weeks were pooled. General study points: Samples come after the peak T cell response, not at day 14. White British people made up most donors, females outnumbered males, and clonal diversity was possibly underestimated.

As concerns this clone: Its antigen is still unknown.

Germline-derived CDR1 and CDR2 are DFQATT and SNEGSKA (reference sequence). Trimming took off 8 bases at V and 3 bases at J, with 10 bases between the two ends. This CDR3 is 11 amino acids long. Assay: immunoSEQ multiplex PCR; the TCRdb copy retains only in-frame clones and omits some. Among tens of thousands of clones listed, about 90% were seen once. This sequence originates from an adult in good health. The rearrangement links TRBV20-1 to TRBJ2-5; no definite D call. This specimen consisted of peripheral blood, obtained on day 0 of AZD1222 vaccination. CDR3 nucleotides: TGCAGTCCGGGTAGGGAAGAGACCCAGTACTTC. Protein: CSPGREETQYF.